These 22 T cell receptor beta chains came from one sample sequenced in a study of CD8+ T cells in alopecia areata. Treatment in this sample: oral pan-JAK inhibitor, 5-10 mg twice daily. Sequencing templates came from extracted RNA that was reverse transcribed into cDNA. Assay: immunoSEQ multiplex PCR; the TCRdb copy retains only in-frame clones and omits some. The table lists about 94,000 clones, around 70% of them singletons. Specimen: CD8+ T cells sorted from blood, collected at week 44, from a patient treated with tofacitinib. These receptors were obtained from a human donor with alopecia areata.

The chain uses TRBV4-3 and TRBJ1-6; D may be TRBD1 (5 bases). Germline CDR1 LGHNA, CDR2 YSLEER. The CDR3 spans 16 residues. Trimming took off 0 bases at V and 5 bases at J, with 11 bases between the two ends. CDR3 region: CASSQERGFHNSPLHF. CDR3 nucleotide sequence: TGCGCCAGCAGCCAAGAAAGGGGTTTCCATAATTCACCCCTCCACTTT.

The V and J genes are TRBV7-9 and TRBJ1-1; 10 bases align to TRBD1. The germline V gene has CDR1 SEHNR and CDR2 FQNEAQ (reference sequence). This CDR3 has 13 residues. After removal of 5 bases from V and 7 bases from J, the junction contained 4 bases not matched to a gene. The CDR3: CASSLGQGGEAFF. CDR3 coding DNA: TGTGCCAGCAGCCTCGGACAGGGGGGTGAAGCTTTCTTT.

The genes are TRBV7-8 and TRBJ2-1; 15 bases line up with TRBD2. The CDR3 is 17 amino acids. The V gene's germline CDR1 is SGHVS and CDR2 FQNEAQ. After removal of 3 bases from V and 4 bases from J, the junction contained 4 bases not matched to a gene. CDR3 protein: CASSFGLAGGLYNEQFF. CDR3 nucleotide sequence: TGTGCCAGCAGCTTCGGACTAGCGGGGGGGCTATACAATGAGCAGTTCTTC.

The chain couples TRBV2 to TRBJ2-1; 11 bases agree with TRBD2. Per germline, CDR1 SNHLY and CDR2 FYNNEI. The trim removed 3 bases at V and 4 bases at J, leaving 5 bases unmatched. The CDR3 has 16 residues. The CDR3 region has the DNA TGTGCCAGCAGTGACGGGACTAGCGGCCCATACAATGAGCAGTTCTTC. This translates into CASSDGTSGPYNEQFF.

The CDR3 bases are TGCGCCAGCAGCCAAGCGGCGACCGTTCTCAACGAGCAGTACTTC. This codes for CASSQAATVLNEQYF. The chain combines TRBV4-1 with TRBJ2-7; no definite D call. The CDR3 length is 15 residues. The germline CDR1 and CDR2 sequences are MGHRA and YSYEKL. Trimming removed 1 base from V and 5 bases from J, with 15 bases in between.

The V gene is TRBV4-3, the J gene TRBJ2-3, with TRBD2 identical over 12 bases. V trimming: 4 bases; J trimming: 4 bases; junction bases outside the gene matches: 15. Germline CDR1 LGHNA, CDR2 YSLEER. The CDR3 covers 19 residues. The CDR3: CASSRASGGALGYPDTQYF. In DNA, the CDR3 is TGCGCCAGCAGCCGAGCTAGCGGGGGGGCCTTGGGTTATCCAGATACGCAGTATTTT.

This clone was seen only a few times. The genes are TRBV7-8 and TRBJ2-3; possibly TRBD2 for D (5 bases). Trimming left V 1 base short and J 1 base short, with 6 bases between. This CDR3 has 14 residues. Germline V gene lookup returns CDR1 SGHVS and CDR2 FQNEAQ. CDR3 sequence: CASSLDGGTDTQYF. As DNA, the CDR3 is TGTGCCAGCAGCTTAGACGGGGGCACAGATACGCAGTATTTT.

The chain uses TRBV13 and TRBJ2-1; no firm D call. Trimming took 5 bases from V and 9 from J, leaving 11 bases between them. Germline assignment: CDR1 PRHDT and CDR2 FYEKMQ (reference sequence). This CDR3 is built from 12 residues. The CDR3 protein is CASSHGWGEQFF. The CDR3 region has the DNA TGTGCCAGCAGCCACGGCTGGGGTGAGCAGTTCTTC.

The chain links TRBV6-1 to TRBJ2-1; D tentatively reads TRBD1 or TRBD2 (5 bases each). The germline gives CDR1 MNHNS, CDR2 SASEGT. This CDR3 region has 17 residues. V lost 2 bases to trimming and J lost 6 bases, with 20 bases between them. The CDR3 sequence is CASSEFYQGEGSNEQFF. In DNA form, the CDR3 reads TGTGCCAGCAGTGAATTTTACCAGGGAGAGGGGTCCAATGAGCAGTTCTTC.

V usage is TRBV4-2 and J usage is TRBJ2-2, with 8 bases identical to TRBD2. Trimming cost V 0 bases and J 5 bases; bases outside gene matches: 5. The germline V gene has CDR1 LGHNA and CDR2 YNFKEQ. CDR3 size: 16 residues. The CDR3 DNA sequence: TGTGCCAGCAGCCAAGATCTAGCGGGCGGGACCGGGGAGCTGTTTTTT. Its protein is CASSQDLAGGTGELFF.

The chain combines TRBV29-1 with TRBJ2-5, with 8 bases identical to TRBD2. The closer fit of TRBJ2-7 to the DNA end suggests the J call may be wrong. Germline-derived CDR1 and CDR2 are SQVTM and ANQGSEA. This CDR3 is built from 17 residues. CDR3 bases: TGCAGCGCCCGAGTACTAGCGGCGGGGACCCTAGGATACGAGCAGTACTTC. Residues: CSARVLAAGTLGYEQYF.

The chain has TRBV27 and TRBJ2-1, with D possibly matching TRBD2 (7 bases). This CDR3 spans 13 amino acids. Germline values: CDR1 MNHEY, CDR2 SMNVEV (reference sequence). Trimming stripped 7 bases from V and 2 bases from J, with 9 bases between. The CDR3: CASTGGAYNEQFF. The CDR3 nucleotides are TGTGCCAGCACGGGGGGCGCCTACAATGAGCAGTTCTTC.

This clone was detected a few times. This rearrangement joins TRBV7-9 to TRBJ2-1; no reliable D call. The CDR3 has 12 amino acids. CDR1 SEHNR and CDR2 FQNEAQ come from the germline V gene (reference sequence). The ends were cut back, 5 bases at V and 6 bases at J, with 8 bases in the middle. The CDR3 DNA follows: TGTGCCAGCAGCCAATGGGGCAATGAGCAGTTCTTC. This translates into CASSQWGNEQFF.

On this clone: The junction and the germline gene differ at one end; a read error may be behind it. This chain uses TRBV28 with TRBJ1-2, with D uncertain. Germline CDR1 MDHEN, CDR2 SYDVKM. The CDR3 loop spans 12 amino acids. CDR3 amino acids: CASSFQSGRLSF. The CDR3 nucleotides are TGTGCCAGCAGTTTCCAGTCTGGCCGACTCTCCTTC.

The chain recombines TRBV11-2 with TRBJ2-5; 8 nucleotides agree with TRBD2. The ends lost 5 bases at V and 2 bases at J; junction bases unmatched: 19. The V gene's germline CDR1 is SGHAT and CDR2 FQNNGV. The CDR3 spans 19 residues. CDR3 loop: CASSPVFRGGRGTQETQYF. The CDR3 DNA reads TGTGCCAGCAGCCCCGTCTTCCGGGGGGGCCGAGGGACGCAAGAGACCCAGTACTTC.

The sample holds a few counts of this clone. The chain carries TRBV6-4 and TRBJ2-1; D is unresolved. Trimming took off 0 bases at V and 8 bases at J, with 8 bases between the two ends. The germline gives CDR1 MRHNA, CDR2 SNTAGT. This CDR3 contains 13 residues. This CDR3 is CASSDSSHDEQFF. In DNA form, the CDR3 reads TGTGCCAGCAGTGACTCGAGTCACGATGAGCAGTTCTTC.

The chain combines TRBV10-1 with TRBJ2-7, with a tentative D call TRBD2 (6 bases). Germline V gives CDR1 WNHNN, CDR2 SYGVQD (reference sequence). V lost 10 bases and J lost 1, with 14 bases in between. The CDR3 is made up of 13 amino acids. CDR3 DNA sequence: TGCGCCACCTCGGGGGACGGATCCTACGAGCAGTACTTC. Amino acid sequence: CATSGDGSYEQYF.

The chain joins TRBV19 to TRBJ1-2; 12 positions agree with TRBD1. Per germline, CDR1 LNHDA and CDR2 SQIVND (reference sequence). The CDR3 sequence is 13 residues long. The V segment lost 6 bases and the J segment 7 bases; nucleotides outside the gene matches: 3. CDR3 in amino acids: CASRPGQGAGYTF. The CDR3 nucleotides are TGTGCCAGTAGACCGGGACAGGGGGCTGGCTACACCTTC.

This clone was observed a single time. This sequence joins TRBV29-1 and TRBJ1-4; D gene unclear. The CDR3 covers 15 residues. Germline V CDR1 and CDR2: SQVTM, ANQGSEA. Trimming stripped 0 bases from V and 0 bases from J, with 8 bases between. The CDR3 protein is CSVEDRTATNEKLFF. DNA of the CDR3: TGCAGCGTTGAAGATCGAACAGCAACTAATGAAAAACTGTTTTTT.

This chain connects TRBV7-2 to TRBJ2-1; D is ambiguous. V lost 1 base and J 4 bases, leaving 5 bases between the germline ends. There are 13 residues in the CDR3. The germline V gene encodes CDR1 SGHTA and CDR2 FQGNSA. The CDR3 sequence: CASSLGLYNEQFF. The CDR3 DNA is TGTGCCAGCAGCTTAGGTCTGTACAATGAGCAGTTCTTC.

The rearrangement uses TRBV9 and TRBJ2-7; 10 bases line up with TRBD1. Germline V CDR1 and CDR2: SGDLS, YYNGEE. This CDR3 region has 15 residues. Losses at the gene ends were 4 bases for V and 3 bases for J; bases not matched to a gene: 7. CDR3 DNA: TGTGCCAGCAGCCCCCGAGGACAGGGGGTCTACGAGCAGTACTTC. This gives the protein CASSPRGQGVYEQYF.

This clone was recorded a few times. DNA of the CDR3: TGTGCCAGCAGTGTTGGGACAGGGGGCGATAATGCTTTCTTT. Its protein is CASSVGTGGDNAFF. V gene TRBV6-1 combines with J gene TRBJ1-1; 12 nucleotides agree with TRBD1. V was pared by 4 bases and J by 11 bases, with 8 bases of the junction left unmatched. CDR1 and CDR2 from the germline V gene are MNHNS and SASEGT. The CDR3 runs 14 residues.